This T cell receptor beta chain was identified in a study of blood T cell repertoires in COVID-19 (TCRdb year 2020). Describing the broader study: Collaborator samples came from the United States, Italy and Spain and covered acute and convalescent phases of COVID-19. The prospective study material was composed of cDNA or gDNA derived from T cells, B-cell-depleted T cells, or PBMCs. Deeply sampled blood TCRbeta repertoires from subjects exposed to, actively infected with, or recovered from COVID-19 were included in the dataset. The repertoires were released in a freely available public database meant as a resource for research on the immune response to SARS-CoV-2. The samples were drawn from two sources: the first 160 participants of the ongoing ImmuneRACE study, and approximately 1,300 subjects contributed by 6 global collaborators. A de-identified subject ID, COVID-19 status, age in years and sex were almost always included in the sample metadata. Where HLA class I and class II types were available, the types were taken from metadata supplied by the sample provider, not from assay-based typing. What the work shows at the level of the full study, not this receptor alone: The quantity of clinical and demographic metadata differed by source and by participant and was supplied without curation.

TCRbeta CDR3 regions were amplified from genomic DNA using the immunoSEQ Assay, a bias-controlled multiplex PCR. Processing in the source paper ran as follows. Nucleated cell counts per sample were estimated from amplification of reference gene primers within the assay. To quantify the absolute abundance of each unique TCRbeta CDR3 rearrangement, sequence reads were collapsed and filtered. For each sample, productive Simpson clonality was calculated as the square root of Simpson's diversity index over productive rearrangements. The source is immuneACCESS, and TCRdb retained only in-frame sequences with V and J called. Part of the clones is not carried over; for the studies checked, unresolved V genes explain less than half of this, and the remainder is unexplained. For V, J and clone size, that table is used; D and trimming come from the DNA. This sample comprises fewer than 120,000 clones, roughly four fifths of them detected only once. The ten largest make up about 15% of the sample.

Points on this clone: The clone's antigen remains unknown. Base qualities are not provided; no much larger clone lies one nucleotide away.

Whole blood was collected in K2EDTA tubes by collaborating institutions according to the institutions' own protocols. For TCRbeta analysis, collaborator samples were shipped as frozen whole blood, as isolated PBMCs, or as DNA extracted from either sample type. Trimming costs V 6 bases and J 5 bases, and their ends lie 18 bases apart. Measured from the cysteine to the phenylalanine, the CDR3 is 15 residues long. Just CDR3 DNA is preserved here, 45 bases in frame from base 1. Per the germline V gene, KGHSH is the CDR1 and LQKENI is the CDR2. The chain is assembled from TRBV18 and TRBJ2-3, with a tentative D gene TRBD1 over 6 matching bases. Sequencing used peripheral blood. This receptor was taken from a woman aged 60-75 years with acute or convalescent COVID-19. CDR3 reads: CASSPYSDRQDTQYF. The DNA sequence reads TGTGCCAGCTCGCCCTATTCGGACAGACAAGATACGCAGTATTTT.